These 30 T cell receptor beta chains were all obtained from the same sample, sequenced in a study of T-cell memory formation after mild COVID-19. In TCRdb, the 5' RACE reads were re-called with MiXCR into one record per CDR3 protein. This table holds just under 150,000 distinct CDR3 sequences, under 25% found once. What was sequenced was PBMCs or a T cell subset sorted from them (not recorded which). Source of these receptors: an adult woman who had mild COVID-19 (a few samples of this study predate the infection). Cell type and time point are not known.

This clonotype was seen only a few times. The chain is built from TRBV15 and TRBJ2-7, with TRBD2 as a possible D gene (7 bases). There are 16 residues in the CDR3. V was pared by 5 bases and J by 2 bases, with 19 bases between. Germline CDR1 reads LNHNV; CDR2 reads YYDKDF (reference sequence). CDR3 sequence (DNA): TGTGCCACCAGCCCGCGGGACACCGGGGGGACCTACGAGCAGTACTTC. Residues: CATSPRDTGGTYEQYF. Full variable domain (rest looked up from reference TRBV15 and TRBJ2-7): DAMVIQNPRYQVTQFGKPVTLSCSQTLNHNVMYWYQQKSSQAPKLLFHYYDKDFNNEADTPDNFQSRRPNTSFCFLDIRSPGLGDTAMYLCATSPRDTGGTYEQYFGPGTRLTVT.

J is TRBJ1-1 and V is TRBV30, with D hard to call. Trimming removed 0 bases from V and 7 bases from J, with 6 bases in between. CDR1 is GTSNPN, CDR2 SVGIG, per germline (reference sequence). This CDR3 is 11 amino acids long. CDR3 nucleotide sequence: TGTGCCTGGAGTGTACTTAATGAAGCTTTCTTT. Translated, it gives CAWSVLNEAFF.

In this sample, this clonotype turned up once. V and J are TRBV10-2 and TRBJ2-7; D unclear. Germline V CDR1 and CDR2: WSHSY, SAAADI. This CDR3 is 15 amino acids long. Trimming cost V 8 bases and J 1 base, with 18 bases left between them. CDR3 sequence reads: CASPTIPTGSYEQYF. The CDR3 coding sequence is TGCGCCAGCCCGACCATCCCTACCGGGTCCTACGAGCAGTACTTC.

This clonotype has just a few counts. CDR3 sequence: CASKRTDSGREQYF. The CDR3 DNA is TGTGCCAGCAAGCGCACGGACTCGGGTCGGGAGCAGTACTTC. The chain has TRBV5-6 and TRBJ2-7; tentatively, D is TRBD2 (5 bases). The CDR3 has 14 amino acids. The germline V gene encodes CDR1 SGHDT and CDR2 YYEEEE. V was cut by 6 bases and J by 7 bases, with 20 bases left in between.

The V call is TRBV29-1, the J call TRBJ1-1; possible D gene TRBD1, 6 bases. Trimming took off 6 bases at V and 1 base at J, with 12 bases between the two ends. Germline V gene data show CDR1 as SQVTM and CDR2 as ANQGSEA. The CDR3 has 13 residues. CDR3 residues: CSVYRVPNTEAFF. The CDR3 coding sequence is TGCAGCGTGTACAGGGTTCCGAACACTGAAGCTTTCTTT.

The rearrangement links TRBV2 to TRBJ1-1, with TRBD1 matching 8 bases. Germline CDR1 reads SNHLY; CDR2 reads FYNNEI. V lost 7 bases, J lost 5 bases, and 12 bases stayed unmatched. This CDR3 has 15 amino acids. CDR3 in DNA: TGTGCCAGCATCATCGACCGACAGGGGATAACTGAAGCTTTCTTT. It translates to CASIIDRQGITEAFF.

This clonotype was recorded a few times. This chain connects TRBV7-9 to TRBJ2-1, with 8 bases that match TRBD1. The CDR3 consists of 15 residues. Per germline, CDR1 SEHNR and CDR2 FQNEAQ (reference sequence). V gave up 5 bases and J gave up 4 bases; unmatched junction bases: 7. Here the CDR3 reads CASSAGTGKYNEQFF. CDR3 nucleotides: TGTGCCAGCAGCGCGGGGACAGGCAAATACAATGAGCAGTTCTTC.

This clonotype was detected ten times or more. The CDR3 DNA reads as TGTGCCAGCAGCTTAGCCCCTCCGGGACAGGGATTCGGTGGCTACACCTTC. This encodes CASSLAPPGQGFGGYTF. J is TRBJ1-2 and V is TRBV7-2, with 9 bases lining up with TRBD1. V lost 0 bases to trimming and J lost 7 bases; unmatched junction nucleotides: 12. Germline V gives CDR1 SGHTA, CDR2 FQGNSA. This CDR3 region has 17 residues.

V gene TRBV11-2 combines with J gene TRBJ2-7; D not certain. Deletions cut 5 bases from V and 6 bases from J, with 14 bases between. This CDR3 has 13 amino acids. Germline V gene sequence: CDR1 SGHAT, CDR2 FQNNGV. The CDR3 loop is CASSVIRLGEQYF. The CDR3 DNA follows: TGTGCCAGCAGCGTTATAAGGTTGGGCGAGCAGTACTTC. The full variable domain, rest sourced from reference TRBV11-2 and TRBJ2-7, is EAGVAQSPRYKIIEKRQSVAFWCNPISGHATLYWYQQILGQGPKLLIQFQNNGVVDDSQLPKDRFSAERLKGVDSTLKIQPAKLEDSAVYLCASSVIRLGEQYFGPGTRLTVT.

This clonotype was counted only a few times. The V and J genes are TRBV3-1 and TRBJ2-1, with D unclear. The CDR3 has 12 residues. V was pared by 4 bases and J by 9 bases, with 10 bases between. From germline, CDR1 is LGHDT and CDR2 YNNKEL (reference sequence). CDR3 DNA: TGTGCCAGCAGCCTCGTTTCGGGTGAGCAGTTCTTC. Translated, it gives CASSLVSGEQFF.

This clonotype came up a few times. The chain combines TRBV3-1 with TRBJ1-5, with D unresolved. The V gene lost 5 bases and the J gene lost 3 bases, with 8 bases spanning the gap. This CDR3 contains 13 residues. Germline V gene sequence: CDR1 LGHDT, CDR2 YNNKEL (reference sequence). The chain's CDR3 is CASSYAPNQPQHF. The CDR3 bases are TGTGCCAGCAGCTACGCTCCCAATCAGCCCCAGCATTTT.

This clonotype was seen more than once but under ten times. The chain is built from TRBV12-3 or TRBV12-4 and TRBJ2-3; TRBD2 matches at 9 bases. The CDR3 covers 15 residues. V was pared by 5 bases and J by 1 base, with 4 bases of the junction left unmatched. CDR3 sequence (DNA): TGTGCCAGCAGTCCGCGGACTAGCGGCACAGATACGCAGTATTTT. It yields the protein CASSPRTSGTDTQYF.

V usage is TRBV4-1 and J usage is TRBJ2-1, with D possibly TRBD2 on 5 matching bases. Per the germline V gene, CDR1 is MGHRA and CDR2 is YSYEKL. V was shortened by 4 bases and J by 1 base, with 8 bases between the two germline ends. This CDR3 is built from 14 residues. This CDR3 is CASSLRLSYNEQFF. CDR3 nucleotide sequence: TGCGCCAGCAGCCTCAGACTATCCTACAATGAGCAGTTCTTC.

The chain recombines TRBV7-3 with TRBJ2-2; possible D gene TRBD2, 5 bases. Germline-derived CDR1 and CDR2 are SGHTA and FQGTGA. This CDR3 comprises 15 residues. The V end was cut by 1 base, the J end by 4 bases, with 10 bases between. The CDR3 here is CASSLKLGFTGELFF. The CDR3 bases are TGTGCCAGCAGCTTAAAACTAGGATTCACCGGGGAGCTGTTTTTT.

This clonotype came up once. CDR3 region: CASRGAYEQYF. As DNA, the CDR3 is TGTGCCAGCAGGGGTGCCTACGAGCAGTACTTC. The genes are TRBV7-9 and TRBJ2-7; no clear D gene. Germline loops: CDR1 SEHNR, CDR2 FQNEAQ (reference sequence). Between the trimmed V and J ends, which lost 6 bases and 2 bases, there was a span of 5 bases. The CDR3 extends over 11 amino acids.

This clonotype was seen a few times. This chain connects TRBV10-3 to TRBJ1-6; TRBD1 might be the D (5 bases). Germline V gene data show CDR1 as ENHRY and CDR2 as SYGVKD. Trimming stripped 8 bases from V and 8 bases from J, with 13 bases between. The CDR3 is made up of 13 amino acids. The CDR3 DNA reads TGTGCCATCGGACCGGGACTTGATTCACCCCTCCACTTT. Its protein product is CAIGPGLDSPLHF.

The chain employs TRBV7-6 and TRBJ2-7, with D possibly being TRBD1 or TRBD2 (5 bases each). Per the germline V gene, CDR1 is SGHVS and CDR2 is FNYEAQ. This CDR3 comprises 17 residues. V was shortened by 1 base and J by 1 base, with 17 bases between the two germline ends. The CDR3 protein is CASSLEPTRGLSYEQYF. The CDR3 nucleotides are TGTGCCAGCAGCTTAGAACCGACGAGGGGTCTATCCTACGAGCAGTACTTC.

The chain joins TRBV9 to TRBJ2-5; 12 nucleotides agree with TRBD1. CDR3 size: 18 residues. J was trimmed by 1 base and V by 4 bases; bases with no gene match: 11. Germline lookup yields CDR1 SGDLS and CDR2 YYNGEE. CDR3 protein: CASSPQEGTGGFQETQYF. The CDR3 region has the DNA TGTGCCAGCAGCCCCCAGGAGGGGACAGGGGGCTTCCAAGAGACCCAGTACTTC.

This chain uses TRBV5-1 with TRBJ2-7; D remains ambiguous. The germline V gene encodes CDR1 SGHRS and CDR2 YFSETQ. The CDR3 is 13 residues long. V lost 3 bases to trimming and J lost 2 bases, with 9 bases between them. The CDR3 protein is CASSSAPTYEQYF. The CDR3 region has the DNA TGCGCCAGCAGCTCCGCGCCCACCTACGAGCAGTACTTC.

V is TRBV6-5 and J is TRBJ2-3; 7 bases map to TRBD2. CDR3 length: 15 residues. V shed 2 bases and J 9 bases; nucleotides not matched to a gene: 11. Germline assignment: CDR1 MNHEY and CDR2 SVGAGI. The CDR3 nucleotides are TGTGCCAGCAGTTACGACCGGGAGGCCACAGGAACGCAGTATTTT. This codes for CASSYDREATGTQYF.

This clonotype was seen a handful of times. V and J are TRBV3-1 and TRBJ1-2, with 7 bases lining up with TRBD1. Germline CDR1 is LGHDT and CDR2 is YNNKEL (reference sequence). V was clipped by 2 bases and J by 4 bases; unmatched bases: 7. This CDR3 has 15 residues. CDR3 in DNA: TGTGCCAGCAGCCAACCCGGACAGGTCGTCTATGGCTACACCTTC. Its protein is CASSQPGQVVYGYTF.

This clonotype was seen a few times. The rearrangement links TRBV7-2 to TRBJ2-3; D is unclear. Trimming left V 3 bases short and J 1 base short, with 8 bases between. The CDR3 runs to 14 residues. The V gene's germline CDR1 is SGHTA and CDR2 FQGNSA. The CDR3 nucleotides read TGTGCCAGCAGCTTTTACCAGGGCACAGATACGCAGTATTTT. It codes for CASSFYQGTDTQYF.

The V and J genes are TRBV7-2 and TRBJ2-5, with 7 bases lining up with TRBD2. Germline lookup yields CDR1 SGHTA and CDR2 FQGNSA. The CDR3 covers 15 residues. V lost 2 bases and J lost 5; bases outside the gene matches: 8. The CDR3 DNA reads TGTGCCAGCAGCTTAACCAGCGGGACGGGGGAGACCCAGTACTTC. It codes for CASSLTSGTGETQYF.

The table lists this clonotype with a few counts. The chain employs TRBV10-3 and TRBJ2-1, with TRBD1 matching 12 bases. This CDR3 comprises 17 residues. Losses at the gene ends were 8 bases for V and 0 bases for J; bases not matched to a gene: 8. CDR1 ENHRY and CDR2 SYGVKD come from the germline V gene. CDR3 nucleotide sequence: TGTGCCATCGGGGACAGGGGGCAGGTGGCCTCCTACAATGAGCAGTTCTTC. Protein product: CAIGDRGQVASYNEQFF.

The CDR3 DNA follows: TGTGCCAGCAGCTTCGCGCGAGGGGAGGAGTTCTTC. Residues: CASSFARGEEFF. This chain connects TRBV5-6 to TRBJ2-1; the D gene is possibly TRBD2 (6 bases). V lost 2 bases and J 14 bases, leaving 14 bases between the germline ends. Germline assignment: CDR1 SGHDT and CDR2 YYEEEE. The CDR3 length is 12 residues.

This clonotype has more than one count but fewer than ten. V gene TRBV6-6 combines with J gene TRBJ2-1, with 7 bases identical to TRBD1. V lost 7 bases to trimming and J lost 5 bases; unmatched junction nucleotides: 5. The CDR3 has 13 amino acids. Looked up from germline, CDR1 is MNHNY and CDR2 is SVGAGI (reference sequence). CDR3 nucleotide sequence: TGTGCCAGCACTGGGACAGCCAACAATGAGCAGTTCTTC. This gives the protein CASTGTANNEQFF.

The chain combines TRBV30 with TRBJ2-5; 13 bases agree with TRBD2. This CDR3 comprises 15 residues. J gave up 5 bases and V 2 bases, and 5 bases lay outside the gene matches. From germline, CDR1 is GTSNPN and CDR2 SVGIG (reference sequence). CDR3 DNA sequence: TGTGCCTGGAGTATACTAGCGGGGGGGCCGGAGACCCAGTACTTC. Translation: CAWSILAGGPETQYF.

This clonotype appeared a few times. This chain connects TRBV4-2 to TRBJ2-2; a possible D gene is TRBD2 (5 bases). The CDR3 totals 17 residues. Trimming cost V 1 base and J 9 bases, with 21 bases left between them. Germline V gene data show CDR1 as LGHNA and CDR2 as YNFKEQ. The CDR3 loop reads CASSQASPGGSVRELFF. CDR3 sequence (DNA): TGTGCCAGCAGCCAAGCTAGCCCAGGCGGATCTGTTAGGGAGCTGTTTTTT.

The chain links TRBV2 to TRBJ2-7; unclear D gene. V lost 3 bases, J lost 1 base, and 7 bases lay in between. The CDR3 has 13 residues. CDR1 is SNHLY, CDR2 FYNNEI, per germline. CDR3 sequence (DNA): TGTGCCAGCAGTGATGTGCAATCCTACGAGCAGTACTTC. Its protein product is CASSDVQSYEQYF.

This clonotype was observed once. This chain links TRBV20-1 with TRBJ1-2; D is ambiguous. This CDR3 comprises 12 residues. Germline CDR1 and CDR2: DFQATT and SNEGSKA (reference sequence). V was shortened by 6 bases and J by 8 bases, with 16 bases between the two germline ends. The CDR3 DNA reads TGCAGTGCGAGGAGAGGGCGGGAAGGCTACACCTTC. It specifies CSARRGREGYTF.